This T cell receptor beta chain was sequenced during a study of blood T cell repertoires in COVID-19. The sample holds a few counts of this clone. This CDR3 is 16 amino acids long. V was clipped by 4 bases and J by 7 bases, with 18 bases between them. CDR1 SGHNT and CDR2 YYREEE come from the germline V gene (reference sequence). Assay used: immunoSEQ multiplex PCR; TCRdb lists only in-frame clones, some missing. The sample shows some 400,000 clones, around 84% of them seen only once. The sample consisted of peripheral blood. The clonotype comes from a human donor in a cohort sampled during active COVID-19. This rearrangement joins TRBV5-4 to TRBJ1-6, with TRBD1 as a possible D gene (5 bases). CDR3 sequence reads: CASSPGGRTHNSPLHF. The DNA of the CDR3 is TGTGCCAGCAGCCCTGGGGGGAGGACACACAATTCACCCCTCCACTTT.